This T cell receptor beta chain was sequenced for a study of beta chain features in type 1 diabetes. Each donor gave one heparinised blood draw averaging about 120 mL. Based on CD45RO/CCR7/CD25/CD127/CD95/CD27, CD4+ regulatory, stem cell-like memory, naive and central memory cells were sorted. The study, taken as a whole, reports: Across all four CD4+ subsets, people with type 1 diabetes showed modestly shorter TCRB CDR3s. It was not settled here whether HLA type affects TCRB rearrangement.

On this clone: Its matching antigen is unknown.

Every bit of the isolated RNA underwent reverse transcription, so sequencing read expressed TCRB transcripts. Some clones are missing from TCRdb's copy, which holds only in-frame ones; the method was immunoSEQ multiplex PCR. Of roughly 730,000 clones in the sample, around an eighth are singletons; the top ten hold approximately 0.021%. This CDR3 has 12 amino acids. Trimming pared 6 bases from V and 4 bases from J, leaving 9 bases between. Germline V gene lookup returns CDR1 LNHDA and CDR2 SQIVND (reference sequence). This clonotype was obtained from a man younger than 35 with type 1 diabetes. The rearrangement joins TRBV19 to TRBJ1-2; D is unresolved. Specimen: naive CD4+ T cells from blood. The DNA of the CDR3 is TGTGCCAGTAGAGGGATCGTCTATGGCTACACCTTC. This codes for CASRGIVYGYTF.